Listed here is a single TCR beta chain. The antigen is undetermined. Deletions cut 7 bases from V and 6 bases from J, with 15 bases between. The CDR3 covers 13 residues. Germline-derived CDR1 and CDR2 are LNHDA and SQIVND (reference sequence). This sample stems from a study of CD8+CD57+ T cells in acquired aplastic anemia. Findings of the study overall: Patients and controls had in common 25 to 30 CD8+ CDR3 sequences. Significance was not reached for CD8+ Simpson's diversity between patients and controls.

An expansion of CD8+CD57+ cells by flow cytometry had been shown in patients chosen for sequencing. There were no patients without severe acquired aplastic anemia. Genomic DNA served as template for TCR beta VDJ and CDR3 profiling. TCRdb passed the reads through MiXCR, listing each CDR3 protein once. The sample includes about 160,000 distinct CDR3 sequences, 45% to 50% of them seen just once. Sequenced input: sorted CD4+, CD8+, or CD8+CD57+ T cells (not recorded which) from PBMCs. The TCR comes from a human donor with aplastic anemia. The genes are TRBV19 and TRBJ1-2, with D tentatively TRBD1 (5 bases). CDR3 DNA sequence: TGTGCCAGTACCCCCGGGGCGGGAGATGGCTACACCTTC. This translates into CASTPGAGDGYTF.